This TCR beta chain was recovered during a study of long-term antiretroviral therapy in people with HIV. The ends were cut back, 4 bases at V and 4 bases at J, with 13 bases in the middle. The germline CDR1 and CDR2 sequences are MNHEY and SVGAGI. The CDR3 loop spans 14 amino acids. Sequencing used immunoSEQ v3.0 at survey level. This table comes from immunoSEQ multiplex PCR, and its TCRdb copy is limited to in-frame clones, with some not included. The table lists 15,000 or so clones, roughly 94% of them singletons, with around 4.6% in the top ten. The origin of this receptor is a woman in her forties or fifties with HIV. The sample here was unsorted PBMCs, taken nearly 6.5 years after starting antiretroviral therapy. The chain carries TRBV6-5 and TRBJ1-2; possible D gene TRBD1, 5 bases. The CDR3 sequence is CASSSPREGYGYTF. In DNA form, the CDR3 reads TGTGCCAGCAGTTCTCCCAGGGAGGGCTATGGCTACACCTTC.